This T cell receptor beta chain was retrieved from a study of T cells in women clearing cervical HPV infection. V was pared by 1 base and J by 2 bases, with 9 bases between. CDR3 length: 15 amino acids. Germline CDR1 GTSNPN, CDR2 SVGIG (reference sequence). Concerning this clone itself: The read finishes 3 residues shy of the CDR3 end, and the germline J gene is used to complete it.

This table comes from immunoSEQ multiplex PCR, and its TCRdb copy is limited to in-frame clones, with some not included. The repertoire table contains 25,000 to 40,000 clones. Material for sequencing was blood buffy coat. The chain has TRBV30 and TRBJ2-6, with D unclear. The origin of this receptor is a woman aged 18 to 69 with a cervical HPV16 infection that either progressed to CIN3+ or cleared (not recorded which). The CDR3 bases that were read are TGTGCCTGGAGTGCCCACCGGGCTGGGGCCAACGTC. Amino acids: CAWSAHRAGANV. The whole CDR3 region reads CAWSAHRAGANVLTF.